This T cell receptor beta chain was sequenced in a study of CD8+CD57+ T cells in acquired aplastic anemia (dated by TCRdb to between 2018 and 2020). Notes on the research overall: DNA extracted from sorted CD4+ and CD8+ cells had a mean of roughly 3.4 ug, with a range of roughly 0.17 to 30 ug. For healthy donor samples, the average read count was around 9.8 million for CD4+ cells and approximately 11 million for CD8+ cells. The investigation overall reported the following: No significant difference in CD8+ Simpson's diversity was found between patients and healthy controls (P=0.060). Some 30 CD8+ CDR3 sequences were shared between patients and controls but appeared highly expressed in patients and within their immunodominant clones.

Genomic DNA was used as template for profiling of TCR beta VDJ combinations and CDR3 sequences. TCR repertoire sequencing was run on an Illumina HiSeq 2000. For the original study's pipeline: Repertoires were assessed using TRBV/TRBJ rearrangement plots, CDR3 size and DJ length profiles, and Simpson's diversity index. Whichever DNA sequence was most abundant in the deep sequencing data was defined as the immunodominant clone. CDR3 amino acid sequences were screened for sharing across subjects and were compared with published repertoires and the VDJdb database. The raw public reads went through TCRdb reprocessing: fastp at Q25, MiXCR clone calling, in-frame beta chains kept. Rows merge per CDR3 protein into single entries with the most common DNA and genes. The V and J calls reflect TCRdb's pipeline rather than the authors' work. The sample table holds about 81,000 distinct CDR3 sequences, of which about 45% were seen once. The ten largest clones add up to about 68% of the sample.

In the case of this clonotype: Its cognate antigen has yet to be identified. No much larger clone is present one base from it, and per-base qualities are unavailable.

There are 15 amino acids in the CDR3, from cysteine to phenylalanine inclusive. Just the 45-base CDR3 DNA is kept, in frame starting at base 1. Sequences SNHLY (CDR1) and FYNNEI (CDR2) are obtained from the germline V gene. Germline trimming amounts to 6 bases on V and 4 bases on J, with 8 as the count of junction bases outside the gene matches. In the study, sorted CD4+ and CD8+ blood T cells from patients with severe aplastic anemia and from healthy subjects underwent deep sequencing of TCR repertoires. Ficoll-Paque density gradient centrifugation was used to isolate peripheral blood mononuclear cells. Before DNA extraction, CD4+ and CD8+ T cells were sorted by FACS or by magnetic beads.

The sample taken for sequencing was sorted CD4+, CD8+, or CD8+CD57+ T cells (not recorded which) from PBMCs. This clonotype originated in a human donor in good health, serving as a control. The rearranged chain carries TRBV2 and TRBJ2-2, with 7 junctional bases fitting TRBD2. This receptor carries the CDR3 CASSFTGTITGELFF. The DNA is TGTGCCAGCAGCTTCACCGGGACTATCACCGGGGAGCTGTTTTTT. The full variable domain, completed from the reference TRBV2 and TRBJ2-2 proteins outside the CDR3, reads EPEVTQTPSHQVTQMGQEVILRCVPISNHLYFYWYRQILGQKVEFLVSFYNNEISEKSEIFDDQFSVERPDGSNFTLKIRSTKLEDSAMYFCASSFTGTITGELFFGEGSRLTVL.